What follows is one T cell receptor beta chain and its context. The sample originates from a study of blood T cell repertoires in COVID-19. Study overall: T cells, B-cell-depleted T cells, or PBMCs supplied cDNA or gDNA.

CDR3 length: 15 residues. V was shortened by 7 bases and J by 1 base, with 17 bases between the two germline ends. CDR1 is SGHRS, CDR2 YFSETQ, per germline. Seattle researchers signed up patients amid active infection and tracked them longitudinally. This table comes from immunoSEQ multiplex PCR, and its TCRdb copy is limited to in-frame clones, with some not included. The repertoire holds under 200,000 clones, with approximately 86% as singletons. This sequence joins TRBV5-1 and TRBJ1-1, with D possibly TRBD1 on 6 matching bases. This TCR was sampled from a woman over 75 with COVID-19, enrolled during active disease. Sequenced sample: peripheral blood. CDR3 coding DNA: TGCGCCAGCGCCACGTCAGGGGCTAAGAACACTGAAGCTTTCTTT. Amino acid sequence: CASATSGAKNTEAFF.